This TCR beta chain was profiled in a study of blood T cell repertoires in COVID-19. Clones were read by immunoSEQ multiplex PCR, and TCRdb kept only the in-frame ones, dropping some. This table holds 150,000 to 200,000 clones, approximately 88% found once. The CDR3 length is 17 residues. V lost 7 bases to trimming and J lost 3 bases, with 22 bases between them. Germline-derived CDR1 and CDR2 are LNHDA and SQIVND (reference sequence). V is TRBV19 and J is TRBJ1-5, with a possible D match to TRBD1 (5 bases). The source is a middle-aged woman with COVID-19, enrolled during active disease. Sequences were obtained from peripheral blood. The CDR3 DNA follows: TGTGCCAGTACCTCCGGGGAGGGGCTCGGTGTCAATCAGCCCCAGCATTTT. It codes for CASTSGEGLGVNQPQHF.